This T cell receptor (beta chain) was found in a study of T cells in Graves' hyperthyroidism and ophthalmopathy. General study points: Using 13 V-J features, a model discriminated ophthalmopathy from stable hyperthyroidism. Model-based prediction identified ophthalmopathy a median 6.5 months prior to its onset.

This clonotype has more than one count but fewer than ten. Its specificity is unknown. This CDR3 region has 16 residues. Deletions cut 2 bases from V and 2 bases from J, with 14 bases between. Per the germline V gene, CDR1 is KGHDR and CDR2 is SFDVKD. TCR beta CDR3 regions were amplified from RNA transcripts. When the TCR CDR3 underwent first-round RT-PCR, the HTBI primer set was used. TCRdb used MiXCR to reprocess the multiplex PCR reads, holding one entry per CDR3 protein. Counted here are 650,000 to 800,000 distinct CDR3 sequences, 45% occurring once; the ten biggest clones make up under 8%. The receptor comes from an adult man with Graves' disease, either hyperthyroidism or ophthalmopathy (not recorded which). V and J are TRBV24-1 and TRBJ2-5, with TRBD2 as a possible D gene (7 bases). Specimen: peripheral blood or thyroid tissue (not recorded which). The CDR3 DNA is TGTGCCACCAGTGATTCCCGGGGGGCGGTTCAAGAGACCCAGTACTTC. It encodes CATSDSRGAVQETQYF.